These 21 T cell receptor beta chains originate from one sample sequenced in a study of T-cell memory formation after mild COVID-19. TCRdb reprocessed the 5' RACE reads via MiXCR and lists one record per CDR3 protein. The table has 100,000 to 140,000 distinct CDR3 sequences, about an eighth seen once; the top ten hold around 43%. The sample consisted of PBMCs or a T cell subset sorted from them (not recorded which). Receptors were obtained from a man aged 18 to 30 who had mild COVID-19 (a few samples of this study predate the infection). Cell type and time point are not known.

This clonotype was seen repeatedly, ten times or more. V usage is TRBV2 and J usage is TRBJ2-7, with a tentative D call TRBD2 (5 bases). CDR1 SNHLY and CDR2 FYNNEI come from the germline V gene. V lost 6 bases, J lost 3 bases, and 12 bases lay in between. The CDR3 covers 13 residues. The CDR3 loop is CASSPGKGYEQYV. CDR3 DNA: TGTGCCAGCAGCCCCGGGAAGGGCTACGAGCAGTACGTC.

The sample holds a few counts of this clonotype. CDR3 sequence reads: CSVADYTF. The CDR3 DNA reads as TGCAGCGTCGCTGACTACACCTTC. The chain employs TRBV29-1 and TRBJ1-2; unclear D gene. Germline assignment: CDR1 SQVTM and CDR2 ANQGSEA. V lost 6 bases to trimming and J lost 10 bases, with 6 bases between them. CDR3 length equals 8 residues.

The V call is TRBV27, the J call TRBJ2-7, with unresolved D. Per the germline V gene, CDR1 is MNHEY and CDR2 is SMNVEV (reference sequence). The CDR3 totals 13 residues. V was trimmed by 5 bases and J by 2 bases, leaving 10 bases between them. The CDR3 loop reads CASSLNGPYEQYF. The DNA of the CDR3 is TGTGCCAGCAGTCTAAACGGGCCCTACGAGCAGTACTTC.

V and J are TRBV29-1 and TRBJ1-1; tentative D call: TRBD1 (6 bases). The V and J ends lost 7 bases and 7 bases respectively, with 13 bases between them. The germline V gene has CDR1 SQVTM and CDR2 ANQGSEA. This CDR3 comprises 11 residues. CDR3 loop: CSDIQGNEAFF. The CDR3 coding sequence is TGCAGCGATATACAGGGAAATGAAGCTTTCTTT.

There are a few counts of this clonotype. This chain joins TRBV30 and TRBJ2-7; TRBD2 matches 12 bases. The CDR3 is 17 residues long. The germline V gene has CDR1 GTSNPN and CDR2 SVGIG (reference sequence). With V trimmed by 0 bases and J by 0 bases, 6 bases remained unmatched. CDR3 nucleotides: TGTGCCTGGAGTGTACTAGCGGGGGGCCTTTTCTCCTACGAGCAGTACTTC. It specifies CAWSVLAGGLFSYEQYF.

This clonotype was found many times. The chain has TRBV13 and TRBJ2-6; the match to TRBD2 covers 7 bases. This CDR3 contains 15 residues. With V trimmed by 5 bases and J by 4 bases, 5 bases remained unmatched. CDR1 is PRHDT, CDR2 FYEKMQ, per germline (reference sequence). The CDR3 coding sequence is TGTGCCAGCAGCGCCCTGACTAGCGGGGCCAACGTCCTGACTTTC. Translated, it gives CASSALTSGANVLTF.

This clonotype has at least ten counts. The chain has TRBV4-2 and TRBJ1-5; D may be TRBD1 (5 bases). Trimming left V 4 bases short and J 7 bases short, with 11 bases between. The CDR3 consists of 13 residues. Germline CDR1 and CDR2: LGHNA and YNFKEQ. CDR3 in amino acids: CASSPSKGQPQHF. Written as DNA, the CDR3 is TGTGCCAGCAGCCCTTCCAAGGGGCAGCCCCAGCATTTT.

This clonotype was seen a few times. The chain couples TRBV6-6 to TRBJ2-2, with TRBD1 as a possible D gene (6 bases). In germline, CDR1 is MNHNY, CDR2 SVGAGI (reference sequence). V was cut by 6 bases and J by 0 bases, with 17 bases left in between. This CDR3 is built from 17 residues. CDR3 bases: TGTGCCAGCAGCCCAGTTGACAGGATCTCGAACACCGGGGAGCTGTTTTTT. The encoded protein is CASSPVDRISNTGELFF.

This chain joins TRBV14 and TRBJ2-1; TRBD2 might be the D (6 bases). Germline CDR1 reads SGHDN; CDR2 reads FVKESK. This CDR3 has 14 residues. V shed 2 bases and J shed 8 bases, with 13 bases lying between them. Here the CDR3 DNA reads TGTGCCAGCAGCCAATATCTAGCGTCCTATGAGCAGTTCTTC. It translates to CASSQYLASYEQFF.

This clonotype was found a few times. The chain has TRBV28 and TRBJ2-5; perhaps D is TRBD1 or TRBD2 (6 bases each). The length of the CDR3 is 15 residues. Looked up from germline, CDR1 is MDHEN and CDR2 is SYDVKM. Between the trimmed V and J ends, which lost 9 bases and 5 bases, there was a span of 22 bases. CDR3 loop: CASESRQGTLETQYF. CDR3 DNA sequence: TGTGCCAGTGAAAGTCGGCAGGGGACTTTGGAGACCCAGTACTTC.

The chain joins TRBV9 to TRBJ2-2, with D possibly being TRBD1 (5 bases). The V end was cut by 0 bases, the J end by 3 bases, with 12 bases between. Germline CDR1 is SGDLS and CDR2 is YYNGEE. The CDR3 covers 16 residues. This CDR3 is CASSVAQGVDTGELFF. CDR3 coding DNA: TGTGCCAGCAGCGTAGCTCAAGGGGTGGACACCGGGGAGCTGTTTTTT.

This chain connects TRBV5-1 to TRBJ1-2; no reliable D call. The germline V and J ends were trimmed by 0 bases and 3 bases, with 9 bases remaining between them. The V gene's germline CDR1 is SGHRS and CDR2 YFSETQ. The length of the CDR3 is 14 residues. Here the CDR3 DNA reads TGCGCCAGCAGCTTGGATCCGGCGGACTATGGCTACACCTTC. It encodes CASSLDPADYGYTF.

This clonotype was recorded a few times. The chain has TRBV6-5 and TRBJ2-3, with a weak D call TRBD2 (5 bases). CDR1 and CDR2 from the germline V gene are MNHEY and SVGAGI. The CDR3 has 15 residues. V was pared by 8 bases and J by 4 bases, with 19 bases between. The CDR3 loop reads CASWRMGEVPDTQYF. In nucleotides, the CDR3 is TGTGCCAGCTGGAGGATGGGAGAGGTCCCAGATACGCAGTATTTT.

The chain recombines TRBV4-1 with TRBJ2-1, with D perhaps being TRBD1 or TRBD2 (6 bases each). The V end was cut by 1 base, the J end by 7 bases, with 23 bases between. Germline CDR1 and CDR2: MGHRA and YSYEKL. The CDR3 consists of 18 residues. The CDR3 sequence is CASSQVMARGRGWNEQFF. The DNA for the CDR3 is TGCGCCAGCAGCCAAGTGATGGCCCGGGGGCGGGGATGGAATGAGCAGTTCTTC.

The gene calls are TRBV3-1 and TRBJ2-1; 10 nucleotides agree with TRBD2. V dropped 8 bases and J dropped 7; count of bases not matched to a gene: 11. The CDR3 runs to 15 residues. The germline V gene encodes CDR1 LGHDT and CDR2 YNNKEL (reference sequence). The CDR3 spells CASRSAGGPGNEQFF. CDR3 in DNA: TGTGCCAGCCGATCAGCGGGGGGGCCCGGGAATGAGCAGTTCTTC.

This clonotype has ten or more counts. The chain combines TRBV5-1 with TRBJ2-3, with D perhaps TRBD1 or TRBD2 (5 bases each). CDR1 is SGHRS and CDR2 is YFSETQ in the germline V gene. This CDR3 has 13 residues. V was cut by 4 bases and J by 5 bases, with 11 bases left in between. The CDR3 DNA follows: TGCGCCAGCAGCATGAGGGGCGAAGATACGCAGTATTTT. This sequence encodes CASSMRGEDTQYF.

The gene calls are TRBV4-1 and TRBJ1-4; D is unresolved. Germline V gene lookup returns CDR1 MGHRA and CDR2 YSYEKL. The length of the CDR3 is 13 residues. The germline V and J ends were trimmed by 4 bases and 8 bases, with 11 bases remaining between them. CDR3 protein: CASSRALEEKLFF. The CDR3 region has the DNA TGCGCCAGCAGCCGAGCCCTTGAGGAAAAACTGTTTTTT.

This clonotype was counted only a few times. J is TRBJ1-2 and V is TRBV3-1; the D gene is possibly TRBD1 (5 bases). The CDR3 totals 14 residues. V lost 0 bases and J lost 4, with 9 bases in between. Germline V lookup: CDR1 LGHDT, CDR2 YNNKEL (reference sequence). The CDR3 bases are TGTGCCAGCAGCCAAGATGACAGAACCTATGGCTACACCTTC. The encoded protein is CASSQDDRTYGYTF.

This clonotype was seen ten or more times. This chain connects TRBV7-2 to TRBJ2-1; D is uncertain. CDR1 and CDR2 from the germline V gene are SGHTA and FQGNSA. CDR3 length: 15 residues. Trimming cost V 5 bases and J 0 bases, with 11 bases left between them. CDR3 loop: CASSLDGSSYNEQFF. CDR3 sequence (DNA): TGTGCCAGCAGCCTGGACGGAAGCTCCTACAATGAGCAGTTCTTC.

This clonotype was observed a few times. The CDR3 is CASNRRGYPDTQYF. The DNA of the CDR3 is TGTGCCAGCAATCGGCGGGGGTACCCAGATACGCAGTATTTT. V and J are TRBV7-9 and TRBJ2-3, with TRBD2 matching over 7 bases. The CDR3 loop spans 14 amino acids. V gave up 7 bases and J gave up 4 bases; unmatched junction bases: 8. Germline V gene data show CDR1 as SEHNR and CDR2 as FQNEAQ (reference sequence).

This chain uses TRBV20-1 with TRBJ2-5; 8 positions agree with TRBD1. The CDR3 sequence is 12 residues long. Germline values: CDR1 DFQATT, CDR2 SNEGSKA (reference sequence). Germline trimming cut 2 bases from V and 4 bases from J; bases unmatched to any gene: 0. The CDR3 protein is CSARQGAETQYF. The CDR3 nucleotides are TGCAGTGCTAGACAGGGGGCAGAGACCCAGTACTTC.